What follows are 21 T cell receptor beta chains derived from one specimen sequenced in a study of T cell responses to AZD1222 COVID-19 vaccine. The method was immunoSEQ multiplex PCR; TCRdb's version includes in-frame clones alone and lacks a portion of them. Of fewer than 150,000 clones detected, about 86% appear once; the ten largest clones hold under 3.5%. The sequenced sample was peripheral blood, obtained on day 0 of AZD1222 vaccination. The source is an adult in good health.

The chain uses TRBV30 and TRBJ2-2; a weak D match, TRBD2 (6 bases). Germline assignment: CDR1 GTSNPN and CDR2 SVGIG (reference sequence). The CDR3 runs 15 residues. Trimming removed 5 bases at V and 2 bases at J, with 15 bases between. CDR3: CAWSGTSHNTGELFF. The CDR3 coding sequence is TGTGCCTGGTCCGGGACTTCACATAACACCGGGGAGCTGTTTTTT.

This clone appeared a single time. DNA for the CDR3: TGTGCCAGCAGCCCCGGGACTAGCTCCTACGAGCAGTACTTC. Amino acid sequence: CASSPGTSSYEQYF. The chain is built from TRBV7-9 and TRBJ2-7, with 8 nucleotides matching TRBD2. Germline trimming cut 5 bases from V and 0 bases from J; bases unmatched to any gene: 3. The CDR3 covers 14 residues. Per the germline V gene, CDR1 is SEHNR and CDR2 is FQNEAQ (reference sequence).

CDR3: CASSSHEDRGAGSPLHF. CDR3 bases: TGTGCCAGCAGCTCCCACGAAGACAGGGGCGCGGGATCACCCCTCCACTTT. The V and J genes are TRBV7-9 and TRBJ1-6; TRBD1 agrees at 8 bases. This CDR3 has 17 amino acids. Germline assignment: CDR1 SEHNR and CDR2 FQNEAQ (reference sequence). J was trimmed by 10 bases and V by 4 bases; bases with no gene match: 15.

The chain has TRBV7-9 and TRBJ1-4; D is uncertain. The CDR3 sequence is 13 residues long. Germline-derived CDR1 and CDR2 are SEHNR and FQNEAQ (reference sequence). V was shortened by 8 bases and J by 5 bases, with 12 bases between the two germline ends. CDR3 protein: CASVPSQNEKLFF. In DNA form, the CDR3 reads TGTGCCAGCGTGCCCTCACAAAATGAAAAACTGTTTTTT.

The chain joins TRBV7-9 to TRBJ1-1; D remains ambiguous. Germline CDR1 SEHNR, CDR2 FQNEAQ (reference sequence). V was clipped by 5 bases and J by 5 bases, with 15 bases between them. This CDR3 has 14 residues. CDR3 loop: CASSPRFGLTEAFF. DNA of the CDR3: TGTGCCAGCAGCCCCAGATTCGGACTGACTGAAGCTTTCTTT.

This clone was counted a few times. The CDR3 protein is CAISGQGEGTEAFF. DNA of the CDR3: TGTGCCATCAGTGGACAGGGGGAGGGGACTGAAGCTTTCTTT. J is TRBJ1-1 and V is TRBV10-3, with TRBD1 matching 9 bases. Germline values: CDR1 ENHRY, CDR2 SYGVKD. The CDR3 consists of 14 residues. The V gene end was trimmed by 4 bases and the J gene end by 5 bases; junction bases not matched to a gene: 5.

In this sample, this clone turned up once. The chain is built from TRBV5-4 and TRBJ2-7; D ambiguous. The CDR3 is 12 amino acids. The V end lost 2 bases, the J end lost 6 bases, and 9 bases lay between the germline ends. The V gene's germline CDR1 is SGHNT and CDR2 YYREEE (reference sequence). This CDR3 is CASSFHSREQYF. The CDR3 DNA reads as TGTGCCAGCAGCTTCCACAGCCGCGAGCAGTACTTC.

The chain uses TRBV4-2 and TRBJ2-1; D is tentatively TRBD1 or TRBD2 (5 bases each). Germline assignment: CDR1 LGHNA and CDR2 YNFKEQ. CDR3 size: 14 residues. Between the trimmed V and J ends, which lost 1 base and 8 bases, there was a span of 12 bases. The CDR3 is CASSQAGRPDEQFF. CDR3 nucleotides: TGTGCCAGCAGCCAAGCGGGACGGCCAGATGAGCAGTTCTTC.

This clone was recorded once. The CDR3 reads CASSLDLGNSPLHF. The CDR3 DNA follows: TGCGCCAGCAGCTTGGACCTGGGGAATTCACCCCTCCACTTT. The chain joins TRBV5-1 to TRBJ1-6; unclear D gene. Germline lookup yields CDR1 SGHRS and CDR2 YFSETQ. The CDR3 runs 14 residues. V lost 0 bases, J lost 7 bases, and 8 bases lay in between.

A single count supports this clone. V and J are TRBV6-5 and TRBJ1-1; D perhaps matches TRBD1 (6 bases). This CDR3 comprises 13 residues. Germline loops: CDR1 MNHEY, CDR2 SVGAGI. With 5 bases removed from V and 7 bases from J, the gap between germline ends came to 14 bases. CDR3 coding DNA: TGTGCCAGCAGTAACCTCGGGGGGCTTGAAGCTTTCTTT. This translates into CASSNLGGLEAFF.

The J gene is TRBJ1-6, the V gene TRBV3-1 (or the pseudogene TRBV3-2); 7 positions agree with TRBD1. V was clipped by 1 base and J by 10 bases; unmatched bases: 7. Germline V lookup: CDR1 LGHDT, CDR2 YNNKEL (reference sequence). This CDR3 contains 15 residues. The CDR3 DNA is TGTGCCAGCAGCCAAGCCGGGACAGTTGACTCACCCCTCCACTTT. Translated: CASSQAGTVDSPLHF.

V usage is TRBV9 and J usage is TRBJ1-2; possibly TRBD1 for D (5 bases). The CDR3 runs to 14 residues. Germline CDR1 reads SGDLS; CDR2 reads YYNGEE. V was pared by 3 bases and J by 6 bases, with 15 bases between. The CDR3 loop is CASSGRDRMDGYTF. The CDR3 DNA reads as TGTGCCAGCAGCGGCAGGGATAGAATGGATGGCTACACCTTC.

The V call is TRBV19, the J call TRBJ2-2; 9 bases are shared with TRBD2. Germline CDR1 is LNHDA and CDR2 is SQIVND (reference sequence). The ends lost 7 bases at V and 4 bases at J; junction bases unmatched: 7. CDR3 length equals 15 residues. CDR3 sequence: CASTFSGRATGELFF. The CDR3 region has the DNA TGTGCCAGTACGTTTAGCGGGAGAGCCACCGGGGAGCTGTTTTTT.

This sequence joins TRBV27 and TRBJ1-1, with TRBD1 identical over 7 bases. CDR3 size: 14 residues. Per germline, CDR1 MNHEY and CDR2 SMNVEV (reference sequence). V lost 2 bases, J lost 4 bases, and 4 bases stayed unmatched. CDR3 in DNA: TGTGCCAGCAGTTTAACCCAGGGGGGCACTGAAGCTTTCTTT. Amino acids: CASSLTQGGTEAFF.

The CDR3 spells CASSHRPGFGTDTQYF. The CDR3 DNA follows: TGTGCCAGCAGCCACCGACCCGGCTTTGGCACAGATACGCAGTATTTT. V usage is TRBV3-1 (or the pseudogene TRBV3-2) and J usage is TRBJ2-3, with D hard to call. Looked up from germline, CDR1 is LGHDT and CDR2 is YNNKEL (reference sequence). CDR3 size: 16 residues. Trimming stripped 3 bases from V and 1 base from J, with 14 bases between.

CDR3 region: CASSLGQSATQYF. CDR3 sequence (DNA): TGTGCCAGCAGCTTGGGACAGTCCGCGACCCAGTACTTC. The chain employs TRBV7-2 and TRBJ2-5, with 7 positions matching TRBD1. Germline assignment: CDR1 SGHTA and CDR2 FQGNSA. V gave up 3 bases and J gave up 7 bases; unmatched junction bases: 5. CDR3 length: 13 residues.

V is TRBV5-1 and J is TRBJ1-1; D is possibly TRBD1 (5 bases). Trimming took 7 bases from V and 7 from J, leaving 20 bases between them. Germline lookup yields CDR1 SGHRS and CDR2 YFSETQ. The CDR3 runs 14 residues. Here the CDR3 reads CASQNGGAGFEAFF. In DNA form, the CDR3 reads TGCGCCAGCCAGAACGGAGGGGCAGGCTTTGAAGCTTTCTTT.

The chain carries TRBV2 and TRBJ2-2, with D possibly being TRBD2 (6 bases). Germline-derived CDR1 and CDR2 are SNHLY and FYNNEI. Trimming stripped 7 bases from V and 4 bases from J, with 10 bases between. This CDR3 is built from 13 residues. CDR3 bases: TGTGCCAGCATTATTAGCGGCACCGGGGAGCTGTTTTTT. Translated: CASIISGTGELFF.

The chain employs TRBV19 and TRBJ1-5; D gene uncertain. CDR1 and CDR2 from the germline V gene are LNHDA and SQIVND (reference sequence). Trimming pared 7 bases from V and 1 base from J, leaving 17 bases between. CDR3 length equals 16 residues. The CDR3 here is CASTHDASRSNQPQHF. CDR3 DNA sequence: TGTGCCAGTACCCATGACGCCAGTCGAAGCAATCAGCCCCAGCATTTT.

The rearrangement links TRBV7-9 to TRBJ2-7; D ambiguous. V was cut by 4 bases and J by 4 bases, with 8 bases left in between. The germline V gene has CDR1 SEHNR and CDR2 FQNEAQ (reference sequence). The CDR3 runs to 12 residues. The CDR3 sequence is CASSSQLYEQYF. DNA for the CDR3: TGTGCCAGCAGCTCGCAGCTGTACGAGCAGTACTTC.

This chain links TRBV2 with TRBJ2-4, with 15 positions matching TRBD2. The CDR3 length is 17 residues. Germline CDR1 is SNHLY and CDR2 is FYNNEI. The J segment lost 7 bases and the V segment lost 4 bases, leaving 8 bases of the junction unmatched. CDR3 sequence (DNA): TGTGCCAGCAGTGTAATGGGACTAGCGGGGGGTTTGAACATTCAGTACTTC. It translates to CASSVMGLAGGLNIQYF.